This T cell receptor (beta chain) was sequenced during a study of cytomegalovirus exposure and HLA in healthy donors. As for the study in general: In an early release, HLA-typed donors contributed 77 million or so unique TCR sequences. Overall study findings and caveats: Later analysis identified several of the most significant clusters that appeared linked to common viral pathogens. A previous analysis found most TCR beta V segments productive roughly 87% or roughly 30% of the time.

This clone was seen a handful of times. No antigen is known for it. Primers included in the PCR were 60 Vbeta and 13 Jbeta primers. Generated by immunoSEQ multiplex PCR, the TCRdb table keeps only in-frame clones and is missing some. Of about 180,000 clones listed, around four fifths are singletons. CDR3 length: 14 amino acids. J was trimmed by 4 bases and V by 4 bases; bases with no gene match: 3. Germline loops: CDR1 MNHNS, CDR2 SASEGT. The source material was PBMCs. V usage is TRBV6-1 and J usage is TRBJ2-2, with 7 bases aligning to TRBD2. The sequence was collected from a woman aged 55 to 70 in good health and CMV-seropositive. The CDR3 loop reads CASSGTRVTGELFF. CDR3 bases: TGTGCCAGCAGTGGGACTAGAGTCACCGGGGAGCTGTTTTTT.